These 14 T cell receptor beta chains originate from one sample sequenced in a study of CD8 T cells in ankylosing spondylitis. TCRdb re-called the 5' RACE reads through MiXCR, storing one row per CDR3 protein. The table has 150,000 to 200,000 distinct CDR3 sequences, under 14% seen once. The sample taken for sequencing was blood, either unsorted or a sorted T cell fraction (not recorded which). These receptors all stem from a male donor with ankylosing spondylitis or in good health (not recorded which).

The genes are TRBV4-3 and TRBJ1-5; perhaps TRBD1 as D (5 bases). The V end was cut by 0 bases, the J end by 5 bases, with 11 bases between. Germline V lookup: CDR1 LGHNA, CDR2 YSLEER. This CDR3 spans 15 amino acids. CDR3 nucleotide sequence: TGCGCCAGCAGCCAAGATTCGCAGGGAGATCAGCCCCAGCATTTT. Translating gives CASSQDSQGDQPQHF.

This clonotype appeared a few times. The rearrangement links TRBV20-1 to TRBJ2-3; 10 bases map to TRBD2. Germline CDR1 is DFQATT and CDR2 is SNEGSKA (reference sequence). This CDR3 is 15 amino acids long. V lost 8 bases to trimming and J lost 5 bases; unmatched junction nucleotides: 13. The CDR3 DNA is TGCAGTTCCACACCTAGCGGGAGTCCGGGAGATACGCAGTATTTT. Translating gives CSSTPSGSPGDTQYF.

This clonotype was detected many times. The chain recombines TRBV27 with TRBJ2-7, with TRBD2 identical over 9 bases. J lost 5 bases, V lost 5 bases, and 10 bases had no gene match. The germline gives CDR1 MNHEY, CDR2 SMNVEV (reference sequence). The CDR3 totals 15 residues. CDR3 sequence reads: CASSVGTSSYNEQYF. As DNA, the CDR3 is TGTGCCAGCAGTGTTGGGACTAGCTCATACAACGAGCAGTACTTC.

This clonotype was recorded at least ten times. The chain links TRBV20-1 to TRBJ2-5; 12 nucleotides match TRBD2. This CDR3 spans 15 amino acids. V shed 5 bases, J shed 3 bases, and the junction held 7 bases outside the gene matches. CDR1 DFQATT and CDR2 SNEGSKA come from the germline V gene (reference sequence). CDR3: CSASTSGGPKETQYF. The CDR3 nucleotides are TGCAGTGCTTCGACTAGCGGGGGCCCTAAAGAGACCCAGTACTTC.

The J gene is TRBJ1-5, the V gene TRBV10-2; tentatively, D is TRBD1 (6 bases). CDR1 and CDR2 from the germline V gene are WSHSY and SAAADI. The CDR3 covers 14 residues. V lost 3 bases to trimming and J lost 5 bases, with 11 bases between them. CDR3 region: CASSEQGNDQPQHF. CDR3 DNA sequence: TGCGCCAGCAGTGAACAGGGAAACGATCAGCCCCAGCATTTT.

Ten or more counts support this clonotype. The chain links TRBV10-2 to TRBJ2-4; D perhaps matches TRBD2 (5 bases). The V gene's germline CDR1 is WSHSY and CDR2 SAAADI. There are 17 residues in the CDR3. Deletions cut 2 bases from V and 5 bases from J, with 19 bases between. The CDR3 is CASSEPGGAGAENIQYF. CDR3 in DNA: TGCGCCAGCAGTGAGCCGGGCGGAGCCGGAGCGGAAAACATTCAGTACTTC.

This clonotype has a count of ten or more. The V call is TRBV12-5, the J call TRBJ2-7; 7 bases agree with TRBD1. V was clipped by 1 base and J by 0 bases; unmatched bases: 9. Germline assignment: CDR1 LGHNT and CDR2 FRNRAP. The CDR3 has 17 amino acids. CDR3 residues: CASGLAAGTDFSYEQYF. Here the CDR3 DNA reads TGTGCTAGTGGTTTGGCCGCCGGGACAGACTTCTCCTACGAGCAGTACTTC. The full variable domain, rest sourced from reference TRBV12-5 and TRBJ2-7, is DARVTQTPRHKVTEMGQEVTMRCQPILGHNTVFWYRQTMMQGLELLAYFRNRAPLDDSGMPKDRFSAEMPDATLATLKIQPSEPRDSAVYFCASGLAAGTDFSYEQYFGPGTRLTVT.

Only a few counts were recorded for this clonotype. The CDR3 DNA is TGTGCCAGTGGACAGGCTAACGGCTACACCTTC. It translates to CASGQANGYTF. V is TRBV14 and J is TRBJ1-2; the match to TRBD1 covers 7 bases. The V segment lost 9 bases and the J segment 8 bases; nucleotides outside the gene matches: 6. The CDR3 is made up of 11 amino acids. Germline V gene data show CDR1 as SGHDN and CDR2 as FVKESK.

This clonotype has a handful of counts. The chain recombines TRBV7-8 with TRBJ2-3; tentatively, D is TRBD2 (7 bases). CDR1 is SGHVS and CDR2 is FQNEAQ in the germline V gene. The CDR3 runs to 16 residues. Trimming stripped 2 bases from V and 6 bases from J, with 18 bases between. The CDR3 DNA is TGTGCCAGCAGCTTACAGTTGGGGGGGGGCGGGGATACGCAGTATTTT. Its protein is CASSLQLGGGGDTQYF.

Note on this clonotype: A read error is possible here, since a much larger clone lies one base away. The rearrangement joins TRBV2 to TRBJ2-3, with D possibly being TRBD2 (6 bases). V was shortened by 5 bases and J by 4 bases, with 25 bases between the two germline ends. Germline CDR1 SNHLY, CDR2 FYNNEI. This CDR3 is built from 18 residues. The CDR3 loop is CASSPSTLAEGSADTQYF. The CDR3, as DNA: TGTGCCAGCAGTCCTAGCACTTTAGCGGAGGGAAGCGCAGATACGCAGTATTTT.

This clonotype appeared many times. The genes are TRBV15 and TRBJ1-1, with D hard to call. Germline CDR1 is LNHNV and CDR2 is YYDKDF (reference sequence). V lost 1 base and J 10 bases, leaving 13 bases between the germline ends. The CDR3 has 13 residues. This CDR3 is CATSRGFDLGAFF. CDR3 bases: TGTGCCACCAGCAGAGGTTTCGATCTGGGAGCTTTCTTT.

The sample holds many counts of this clonotype. In nucleotides, the CDR3 is TGTGCCAGCAGTGAATCTGGGGGGGGTGGCTATGGCTACACCTTC. It encodes CASSESGGGGYGYTF. V gene TRBV25-1 combines with J gene TRBJ1-2; D is perhaps TRBD1 (5 bases). The germline V gene has CDR1 MGHDK and CDR2 SYGVNS. The CDR3 contains 15 residues. Trimming cost V 1 base and J 4 bases, with 13 bases left between them.

This clonotype was detected many times. This chain joins TRBV20-1 and TRBJ1-5, with 8 nucleotides matching TRBD1. Looked up from germline, CDR1 is DFQATT and CDR2 is SNEGSKA (reference sequence). This CDR3 has 15 residues. The junction had 5 bases not matched to a gene; V was cut back by 1 base and J by 3 bases. The chain's CDR3 is CSARGPGQANQPQHF. CDR3 nucleotide sequence: TGCAGTGCTAGAGGACCGGGACAGGCCAATCAGCCCCAGCATTTT.

This clonotype was picked up many times. The CDR3 loop reads CASSLDLFPRTGELFF. The CDR3 nucleotides read TGTGCCAGCAGCTTGGACCTTTTTCCTCGCACCGGGGAGCTGTTTTTT. This chain links TRBV5-6 with TRBJ2-2; D is uncertain. CDR1 is SGHDT, CDR2 YYEEEE, per germline. Between the trimmed V and J ends, which lost 0 bases and 4 bases, there was a span of 13 bases. This CDR3 contains 16 residues.